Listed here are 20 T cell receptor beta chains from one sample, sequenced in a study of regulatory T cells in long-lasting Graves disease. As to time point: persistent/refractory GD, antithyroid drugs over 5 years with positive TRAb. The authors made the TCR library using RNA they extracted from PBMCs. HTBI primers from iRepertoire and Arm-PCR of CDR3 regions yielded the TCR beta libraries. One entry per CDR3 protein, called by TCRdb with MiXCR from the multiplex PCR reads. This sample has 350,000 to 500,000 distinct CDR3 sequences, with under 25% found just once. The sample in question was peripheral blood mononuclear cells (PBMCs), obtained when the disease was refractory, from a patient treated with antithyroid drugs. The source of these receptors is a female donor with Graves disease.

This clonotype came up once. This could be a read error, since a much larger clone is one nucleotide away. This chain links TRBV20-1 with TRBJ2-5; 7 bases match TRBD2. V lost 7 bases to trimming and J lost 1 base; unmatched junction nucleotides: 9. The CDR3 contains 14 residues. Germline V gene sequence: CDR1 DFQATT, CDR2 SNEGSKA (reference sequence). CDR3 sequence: CSVLRGGGQETQYF. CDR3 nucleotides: TGCAGTGTTCTGCGTGGGGGGGGCCAAGAGACCCAGTACTTC.

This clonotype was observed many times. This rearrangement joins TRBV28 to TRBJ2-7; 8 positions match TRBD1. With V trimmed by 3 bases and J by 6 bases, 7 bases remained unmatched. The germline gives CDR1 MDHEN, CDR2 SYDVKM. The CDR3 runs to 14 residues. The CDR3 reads CASSFGQGTSEQYF. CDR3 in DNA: TGTGCCAGCAGTTTCGGACAGGGAACGTCCGAGCAGTACTTC.

The CDR3, as DNA: TGTGCCAGCAGCTTGGTTGGGGACAGGGGTTACGAGCAGTACTTC. The encoded protein is CASSLVGDRGYEQYF. This chain links TRBV5-6 with TRBJ2-7, with 10 positions matching TRBD1. CDR1 and CDR2 from the germline V gene are SGHDT and YYEEEE. The J segment lost 4 bases and the V segment lost 0 bases, leaving 4 bases of the junction unmatched. This CDR3 has 15 residues.

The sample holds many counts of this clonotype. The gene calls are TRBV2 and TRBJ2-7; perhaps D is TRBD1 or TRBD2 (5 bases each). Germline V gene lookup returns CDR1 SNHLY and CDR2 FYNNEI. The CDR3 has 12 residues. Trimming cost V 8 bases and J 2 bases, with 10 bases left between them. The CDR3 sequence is CASRGRTYEQYF. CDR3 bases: TGTGCCAGCCGGGGCAGGACCTACGAGCAGTACTTC. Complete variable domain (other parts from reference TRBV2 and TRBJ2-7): EPEVTQTPSHQVTQMGQEVILRCVPISNHLYFYWYRQILGQKVEFLVSFYNNEISEKSEIFDDQFSVERPDGSNFTLKIRSTKLEDSAMYFCASRGRTYEQYFGPGTRLTVT.

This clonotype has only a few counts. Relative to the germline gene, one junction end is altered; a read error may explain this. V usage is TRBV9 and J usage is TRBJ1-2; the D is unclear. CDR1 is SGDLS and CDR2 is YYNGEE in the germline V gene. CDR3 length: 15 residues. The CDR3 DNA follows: TGTGTCAGCAGCAATTACGGGTCGGCTAACTATGGCTACACCTTC. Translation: CVSSNYGSANYGYTF.

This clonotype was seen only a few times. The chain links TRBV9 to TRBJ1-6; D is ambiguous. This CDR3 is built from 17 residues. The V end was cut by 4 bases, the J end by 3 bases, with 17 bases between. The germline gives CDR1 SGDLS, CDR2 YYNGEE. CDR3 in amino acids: CASSPEDGVNYNSPLHF. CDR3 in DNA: TGTGCCAGCAGCCCCGAGGATGGGGTAAACTATAATTCACCCCTCCACTTT.

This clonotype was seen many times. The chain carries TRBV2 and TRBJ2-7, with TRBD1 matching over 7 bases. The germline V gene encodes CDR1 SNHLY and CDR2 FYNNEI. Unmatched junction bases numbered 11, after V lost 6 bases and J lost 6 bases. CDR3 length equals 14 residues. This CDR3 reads CASRTGSQDGEQYF. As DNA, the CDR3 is TGTGCCAGCAGGACAGGGTCCCAAGACGGCGAGCAGTACTTC.

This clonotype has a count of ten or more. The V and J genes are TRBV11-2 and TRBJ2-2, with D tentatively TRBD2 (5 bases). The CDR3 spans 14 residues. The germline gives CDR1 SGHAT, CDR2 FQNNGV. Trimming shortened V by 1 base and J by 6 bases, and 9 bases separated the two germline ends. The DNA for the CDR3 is TGTGCCAGCAGCTTAGCGCCGGAGGCCGGGGAGCTGTTTTTT. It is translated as CASSLAPEAGELFF.

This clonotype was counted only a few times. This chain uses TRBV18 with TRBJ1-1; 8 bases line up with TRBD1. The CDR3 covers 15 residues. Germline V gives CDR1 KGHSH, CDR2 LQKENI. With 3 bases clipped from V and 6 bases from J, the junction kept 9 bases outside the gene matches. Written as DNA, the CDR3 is TGTGCCAGCTCACCGCGCAAATTGGACAGGGCTGAAGCTTTCTTT. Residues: CASSPRKLDRAEAFF.

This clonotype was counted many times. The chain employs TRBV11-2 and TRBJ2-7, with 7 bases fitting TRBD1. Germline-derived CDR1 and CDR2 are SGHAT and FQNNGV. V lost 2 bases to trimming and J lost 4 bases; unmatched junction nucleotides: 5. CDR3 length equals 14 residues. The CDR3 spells CASSLLGTAYEQYF. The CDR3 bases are TGTGCCAGCAGCTTATTAGGGACAGCTTACGAGCAGTACTTC.

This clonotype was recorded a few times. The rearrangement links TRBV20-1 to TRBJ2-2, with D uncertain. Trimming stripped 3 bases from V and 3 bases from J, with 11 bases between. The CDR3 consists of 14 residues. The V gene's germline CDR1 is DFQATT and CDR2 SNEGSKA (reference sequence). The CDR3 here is CSARRTDHTGELFF. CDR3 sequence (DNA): TGCAGTGCTAGGAGGACGGATCACACCGGGGAGCTGTTTTTT.

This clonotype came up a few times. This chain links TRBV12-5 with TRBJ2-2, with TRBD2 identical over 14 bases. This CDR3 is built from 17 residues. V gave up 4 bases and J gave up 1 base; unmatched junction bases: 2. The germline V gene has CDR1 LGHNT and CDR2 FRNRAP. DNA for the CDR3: TGTGCTAGTGGTTGGACTAGCGGGAGGTTGAACACCGGGGAGCTGTTTTTT. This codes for CASGWTSGRLNTGELFF.

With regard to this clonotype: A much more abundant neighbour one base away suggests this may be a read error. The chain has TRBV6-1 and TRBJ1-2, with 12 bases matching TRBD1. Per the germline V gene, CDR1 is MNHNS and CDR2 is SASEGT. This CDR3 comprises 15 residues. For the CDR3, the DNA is TGTGCCGGCAGACCCCGGGACAGGGGGCTTCTTGGCTACACCTTC. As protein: CAGRPRDRGLLGYTF.

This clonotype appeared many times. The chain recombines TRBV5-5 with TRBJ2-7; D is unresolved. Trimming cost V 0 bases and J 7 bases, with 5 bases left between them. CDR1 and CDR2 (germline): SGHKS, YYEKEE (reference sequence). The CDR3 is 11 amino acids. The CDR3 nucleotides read TGTGCCAGCAGCTTGGGTGAAGAGCAGTACTTC. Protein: CASSLGEEQYF.

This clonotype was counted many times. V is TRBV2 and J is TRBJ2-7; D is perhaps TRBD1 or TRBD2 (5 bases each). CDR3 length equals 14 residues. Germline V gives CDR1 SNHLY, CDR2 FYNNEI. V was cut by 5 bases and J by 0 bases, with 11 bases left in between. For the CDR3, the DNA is TGTGCCAGCAGTTGGGACCTTAGCTCCTACGAGCAGTACTTC. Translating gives CASSWDLSSYEQYF. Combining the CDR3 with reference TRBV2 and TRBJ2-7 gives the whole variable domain EPEVTQTPSHQVTQMGQEVILRCVPISNHLYFYWYRQILGQKVEFLVSFYNNEISEKSEIFDDQFSVERPDGSNFTLKIRSTKLEDSAMYFCASSWDLSSYEQYFGPGTRLTVT.

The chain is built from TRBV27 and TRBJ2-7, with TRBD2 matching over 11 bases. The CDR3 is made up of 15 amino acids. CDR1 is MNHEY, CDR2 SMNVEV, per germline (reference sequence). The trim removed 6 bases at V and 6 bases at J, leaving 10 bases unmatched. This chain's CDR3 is CASRVSGRASGEQYF. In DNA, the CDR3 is TGTGCCAGCAGGGTTAGCGGGAGGGCTTCAGGCGAGCAGTACTTC.

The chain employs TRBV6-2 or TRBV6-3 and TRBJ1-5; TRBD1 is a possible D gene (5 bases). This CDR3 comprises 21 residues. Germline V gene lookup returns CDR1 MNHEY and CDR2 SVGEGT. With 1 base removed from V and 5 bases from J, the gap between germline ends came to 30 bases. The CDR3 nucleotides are TGTGCCAGCAGTTACTGGGCCACAGGTACCTCCCCGACGGCAGGGCATCAGCCCCAGCATTTT. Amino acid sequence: CASSYWATGTSPTAGHQPQHF.

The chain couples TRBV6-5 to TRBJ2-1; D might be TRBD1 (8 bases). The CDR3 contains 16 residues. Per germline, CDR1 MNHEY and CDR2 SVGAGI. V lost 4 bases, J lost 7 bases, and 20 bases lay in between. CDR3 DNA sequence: TGTGCCAGCAGTTTCACAAGAGGACAGGGAGGGAATGAGCAGTTCTTC. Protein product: CASSFTRGQGGNEQFF.

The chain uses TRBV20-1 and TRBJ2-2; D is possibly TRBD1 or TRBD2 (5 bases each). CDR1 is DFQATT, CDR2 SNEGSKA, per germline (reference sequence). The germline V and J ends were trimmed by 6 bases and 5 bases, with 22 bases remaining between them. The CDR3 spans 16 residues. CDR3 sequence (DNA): TGCAGTGCAAGGGACCTCATCGCCTGGGGGACCGGGGAGCTGTTTTTT. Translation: CSARDLIAWGTGELFF.

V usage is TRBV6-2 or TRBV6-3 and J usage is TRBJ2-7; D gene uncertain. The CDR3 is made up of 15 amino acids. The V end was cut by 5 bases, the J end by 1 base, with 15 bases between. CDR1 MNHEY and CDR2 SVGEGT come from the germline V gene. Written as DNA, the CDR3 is TGTGCCAGCAGTGACGTGGACCTGGGATCCTACGAGCAGTACTTC. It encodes CASSDVDLGSYEQYF.